The TCR beta chain described here comes from a study of beta chain features in type 1 diabetes. J lost 5 bases, V lost 4 bases, and 10 bases had no gene match. In germline, CDR1 is LGHNA, CDR2 YSLEER. The length of the CDR3 is 15 residues. Overall study findings and caveats: VDJ junctions from patients with type 1 diabetes contained fewer insertions and more deletions. Shortening that was moderate but significant affected the TCRB CDR3s of Type 1 diabetes patients in all four CD4+ subsets.

Details on this clone: What it binds is not known.

cDNA synthesis used the whole RNA isolate, giving expressed TCRB sequences. The protocol was immunoSEQ multiplex PCR, while the TCRdb copy is restricted to in-frame clones and leaves out a portion. The repertoire includes approximately 160,000 clones, about 63% of them detected once, and under 0.1% sits in the top ten. Sequencing was done on a sample of naive CD4+ T cells from blood. The chain links TRBV4-3 to TRBJ2-5, with 7 bases aligning to TRBD1. The clonotype comes from a man aged 25 to 40 with type 1 diabetes. The CDR3 DNA follows: TGCGCCAGCAGCCCCCGAGGACAGGAGAAGGAGACCCAGTACTTC. Translated, it gives CASSPRGQEKETQYF.